This T cell receptor (beta chain) is drawn from a study of spatial heterogeneity in lung cancer. Whole-study findings and limits: There were more appearances of ubiquitous expanded tumor TCRs in blood at resection than at follow-up.

There are many counts of this clonotype. Its specificity is unknown. One entry per CDR3 protein results from TCRdb running MiXCR on the 5' RACE reads. This sample yields some 110,000 distinct CDR3 sequences, of which 10% to 15% are seen a single time; 15% to 20% belongs to the top ten. The CDR3 has 12 residues. Germline V lookup: CDR1 SQVTM, CDR2 ANQGSEA. V lost 7 bases and J lost 4, with 13 bases in between. This sample's time point: blood at routine non-recurrence follow-up after resection. No cells were sorted before sequencing. The whole RNA sequenced was extracted from tumor, nontumor lung or frozen PBMC.

The chain joins TRBV29-1 to TRBJ2-5; D gene uncertain. The sample was PBMCs, taken at follow-up. This clonotype originated in a male donor with early-stage non-small cell lung cancer. The CDR3 protein is CSAGRVGETQYF. The CDR3 coding sequence is TGCAGCGCCGGGCGCGTAGGAGAGACCCAGTACTTC.